This TCR beta chain was identified during a study of response to subunit inactivated influenza vaccine. Notes on the study in general: Authors suggested seasonal influenza vaccinations each recruit few new T cells.

With 0 bases removed from V and 4 bases from J, the gap between germline ends came to 7 bases. The germline V gene encodes CDR1 SQVTM and CDR2 ANQGSEA. The CDR3 is made up of 14 amino acids. TCRdb recomputed calls from the RT-PCR reads with MiXCR, one row per CDR3 protein. This sample has approximately 500,000 distinct CDR3 sequences, with 10% to 15% found just once. Concerning this clonotype itself: Its matching antigen is unknown.

The clonotype was recovered from a man aged 45-65 years who received an inactivated influenza vaccine. Sequencing was performed on PBMCs from blood, taken 35 to 45 days after vaccination. This rearrangement joins TRBV29-1 to TRBJ2-6; D not resolved. The DNA for the CDR3 is TGCAGCGTTGAAGATGGCTCAGGGGCCAACGTCCTGACTTTC. Translation: CSVEDGSGANVLTF.